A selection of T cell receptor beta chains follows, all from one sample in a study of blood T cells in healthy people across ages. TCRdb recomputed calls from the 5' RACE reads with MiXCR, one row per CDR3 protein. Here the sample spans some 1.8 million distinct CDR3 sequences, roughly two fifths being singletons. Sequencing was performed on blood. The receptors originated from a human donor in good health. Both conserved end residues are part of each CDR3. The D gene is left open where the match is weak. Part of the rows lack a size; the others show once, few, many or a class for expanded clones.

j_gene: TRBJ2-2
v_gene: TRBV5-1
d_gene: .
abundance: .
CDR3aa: CASSSEDPWTGERFF
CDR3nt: TGCGCCAGCAGCTCGGAAGACCCGTGGACCGGGGAGCGGTTTTTT

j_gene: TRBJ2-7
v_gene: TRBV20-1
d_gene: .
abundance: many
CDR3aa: CSFTSRGHYYEQYF
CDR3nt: TGCAGCTTTACTAGCCGGGGGCATTACTACGAGCAGTACTTC

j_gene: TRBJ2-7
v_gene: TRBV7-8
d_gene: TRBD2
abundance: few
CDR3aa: CASTLGGNEQYF
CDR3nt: TGTGCCAGCACCCTGGGGGGGAACGAGCAGTACTTC

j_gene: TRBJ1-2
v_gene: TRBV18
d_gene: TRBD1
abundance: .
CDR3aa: CASSSGQGTANYGYTF
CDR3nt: TGTGCCAGCTCATCTGGACAGGGCACAGCTAACTATGGCTACACCTTC

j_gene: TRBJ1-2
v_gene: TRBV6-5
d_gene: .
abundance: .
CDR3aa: CASKGTDRNYGYTF
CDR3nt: TGTGCCAGCAAAGGAACGGACCGAAACTATGGCTACACCTTC

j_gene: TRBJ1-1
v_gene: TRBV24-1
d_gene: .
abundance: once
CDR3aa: CATSDSGPGNTEAFF
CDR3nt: TGTGCCACCAGTGATTCGGGCCCGGGCAACACTGAAGCTTTCTTT

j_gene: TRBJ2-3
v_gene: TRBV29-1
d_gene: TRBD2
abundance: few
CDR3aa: CSVESGGVPSTDTQYF
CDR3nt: TGCAGCGTTGAGAGCGGGGGGGTACCTAGCACAGATACGCAGTATTTT

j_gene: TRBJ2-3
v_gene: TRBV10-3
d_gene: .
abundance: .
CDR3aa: CAIKDSRTDTQCF
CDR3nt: TGTGCCATCAAAGACAGCCGCACAGATACGCAGTGTTTT

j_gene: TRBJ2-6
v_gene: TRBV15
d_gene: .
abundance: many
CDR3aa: CATSRAGAGANVLTF
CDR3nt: TGTGCCACCAGCAGAGCGGGGGCTGGGGCCAACGTCCTGACTTTC

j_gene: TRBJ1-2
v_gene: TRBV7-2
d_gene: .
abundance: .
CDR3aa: CASSLGDYYNGYTF
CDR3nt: TGTGCCAGCAGCTTAGGGGACTACTATAACGGCTACACCTTC

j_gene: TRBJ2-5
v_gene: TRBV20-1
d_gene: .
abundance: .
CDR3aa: CSGSIETQYF
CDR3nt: TGCAGCGGGTCCATAGAGACCCAGTACTTC

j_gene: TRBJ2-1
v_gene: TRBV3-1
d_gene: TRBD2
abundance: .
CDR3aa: CASSQDLAGSSYNEQFF
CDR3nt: TGTGCCAGCAGCCAAGATCTAGCGGGGAGCTCCTACAATGAGCAGTTCTTC

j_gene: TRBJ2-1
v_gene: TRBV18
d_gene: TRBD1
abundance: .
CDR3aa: CASSPGTGVPEQFF
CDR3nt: TGTGCCAGCTCACCAGGGACAGGGGTTCCTGAGCAGTTCTTC

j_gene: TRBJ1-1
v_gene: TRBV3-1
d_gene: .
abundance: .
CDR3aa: CASSPDKYTEAFF
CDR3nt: TGTGCCAGCAGCCCGGACAAGTACACTGAAGCTTTCTTT

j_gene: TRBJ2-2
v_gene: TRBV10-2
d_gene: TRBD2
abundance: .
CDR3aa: CASTGGVNTGELFF
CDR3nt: TGCGCCAGCACCGGGGGGGTCAACACCGGGGAGCTGTTTTTT

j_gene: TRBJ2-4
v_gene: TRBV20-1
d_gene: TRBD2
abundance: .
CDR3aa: CSARASRGVGYF
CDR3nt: TGCAGTGCTAGGGCCTCCCGGGGGGTAGGGTACTTC

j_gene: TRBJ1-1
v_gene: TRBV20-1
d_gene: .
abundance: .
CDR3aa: CSARVRGFGTEAFF
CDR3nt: TGCAGTGCTAGAGTTAGAGGTTTCGGCACTGAAGCTTTCTTT

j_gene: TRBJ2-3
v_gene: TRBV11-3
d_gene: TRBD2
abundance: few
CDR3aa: CASSGRWTSGGNTDTQYF
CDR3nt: TGTGCCAGCAGTGGGAGGTGGACTAGCGGGGGCAACACAGATACGCAGTATTTT

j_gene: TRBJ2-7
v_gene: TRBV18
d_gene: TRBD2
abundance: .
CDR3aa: CASSSAGGLSYEQYF
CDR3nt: TGTGCCAGCTCATCTGCGGGGGGCCTTTCCTACGAGCAGTACTTC

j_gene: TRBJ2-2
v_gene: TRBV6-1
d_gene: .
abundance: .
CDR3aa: CAARMGIHMTGELFF
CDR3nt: TGTGCCGCCAGAATGGGGATACATATGACCGGGGAGCTGTTTTTT

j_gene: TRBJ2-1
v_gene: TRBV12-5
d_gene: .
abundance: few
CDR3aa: CASGLVVGGGRFYNEQFF
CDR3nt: TGTGCTAGTGGTTTGGTAGTTGGAGGGGGCAGGTTTTACAATGAGCAGTTTTTC

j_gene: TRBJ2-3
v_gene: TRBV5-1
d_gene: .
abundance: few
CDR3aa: CAGRPGPQGTDTQYF
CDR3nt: TGCGCCGGACGCCCGGGTCCCCAGGGCACAGATACGCAGTATTTT

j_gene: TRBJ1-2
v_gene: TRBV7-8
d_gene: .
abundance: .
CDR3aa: CASSFLQQPYGYTF
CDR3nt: TGTGCCAGCAGCTTTTTACAACAGCCCTATGGCTACACCTTC

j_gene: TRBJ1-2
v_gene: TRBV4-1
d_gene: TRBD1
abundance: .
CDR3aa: CASGGQGVSHTF
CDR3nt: TGCGCCAGCGGGGGACAGGGGGTGTCCCACACCTTC

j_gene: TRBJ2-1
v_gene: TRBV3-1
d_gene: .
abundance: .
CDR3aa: CASSHQPTPGQFF
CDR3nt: TGTGCCAGCAGCCACCAGCCGACCCCCGGGCAGTTCTTC

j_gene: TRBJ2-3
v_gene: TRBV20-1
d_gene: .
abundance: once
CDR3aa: CSARIVTSTDTQYF
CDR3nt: TGCAGTGCTAGGATCGTAACTAGCACAGATACGCAGTATTTT

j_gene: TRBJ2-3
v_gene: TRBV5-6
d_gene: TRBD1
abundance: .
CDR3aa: CASSSGTGFPDTQYF
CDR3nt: TGTGCCAGCAGCTCCGGGACAGGGTTCCCAGATACGCAGTATTTT

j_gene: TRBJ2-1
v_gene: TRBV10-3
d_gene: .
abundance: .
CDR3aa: CAISAPSGLYNEQFF
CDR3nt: TGTGCCATCAGTGCCCCGTCGGGCCTATACAATGAGCAGTTCTTC

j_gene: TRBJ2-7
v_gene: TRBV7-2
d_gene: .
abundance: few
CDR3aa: CASSLDWTIPYEQYF
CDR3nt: TGTGCCAGCAGCTTAGACTGGACCATCCCCTACGAGCAGTACTTC

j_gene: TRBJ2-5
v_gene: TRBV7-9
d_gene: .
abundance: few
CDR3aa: CASSTRQVPETQYF
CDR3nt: TGTGCCAGCAGCACTCGACAGGTTCCGGAGACCCAGTACTTC

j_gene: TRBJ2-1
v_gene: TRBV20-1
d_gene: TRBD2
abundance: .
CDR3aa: CSARDMGLAGDEQFF
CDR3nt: TGCAGTGCTAGAGATATGGGACTAGCGGGCGATGAGCAGTTCTTC

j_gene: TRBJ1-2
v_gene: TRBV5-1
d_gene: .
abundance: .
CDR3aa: CASSPFAGKSYGYTF
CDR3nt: TGCGCCAGCAGCCCCTTCGCCGGGAAAAGCTATGGCTACACCTTC

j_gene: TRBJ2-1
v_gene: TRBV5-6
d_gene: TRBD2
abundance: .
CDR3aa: CASSSRLAGLNERFF
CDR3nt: TGTGCCAGCAGCTCGAGACTAGCGGGGCTTAATGAGCGGTTCTTC

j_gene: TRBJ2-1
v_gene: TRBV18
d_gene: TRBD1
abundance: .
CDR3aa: CASSPEGAEQFF
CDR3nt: TGTGCCAGCTCACCAGAGGGGGCTGAGCAGTTCTTC

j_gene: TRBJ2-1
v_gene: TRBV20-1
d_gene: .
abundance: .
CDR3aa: CSASLGSVLYEQFF
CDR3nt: TGCAGTGCTAGTTTAGGGAGCGTACTCTATGAGCAGTTCTTC

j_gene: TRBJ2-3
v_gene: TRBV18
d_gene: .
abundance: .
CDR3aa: CASSPGIDTDTQYF
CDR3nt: TGTGCCAGCTCACCCGGAATTGACACAGATACGCAGTATTTT

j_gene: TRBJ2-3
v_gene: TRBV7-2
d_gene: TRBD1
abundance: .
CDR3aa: CASSLQGMVTDTQYF
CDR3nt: TGTGCCAGCAGCCTACAGGGGATGGTGACAGATACGCAGTATTTT

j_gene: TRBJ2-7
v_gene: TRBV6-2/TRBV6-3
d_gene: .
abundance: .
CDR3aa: CASSSNTGTRYF
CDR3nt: TGTGCCAGCAGTTCGAACACAGGGACGCGGTACTTC

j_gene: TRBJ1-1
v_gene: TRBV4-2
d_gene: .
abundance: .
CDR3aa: CASSLESMNTEAFF
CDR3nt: TGTGCCAGCAGCCTGGAGTCTATGAACACTGAAGCTTTCTTT

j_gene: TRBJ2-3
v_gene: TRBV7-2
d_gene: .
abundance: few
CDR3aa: CASSSRLEWGDTQYF
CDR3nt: TGTGCCAGCAGCTCACGACTAGAGTGGGGGGATACGCAGTATTTT

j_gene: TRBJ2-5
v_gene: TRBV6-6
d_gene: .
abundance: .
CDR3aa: CASFEGAAGQETQYF
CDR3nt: TGTGCCAGCTTTGAAGGGGCCGCCGGCCAAGAGACCCAGTACTTC

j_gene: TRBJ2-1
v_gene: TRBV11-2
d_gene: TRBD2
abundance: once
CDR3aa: CASSLDFASGGGYNEQFF
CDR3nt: TGTGCCAGCAGCTTAGATTTTGCAAGCGGGGGCGGATACAATGAGCAGTTCTTC

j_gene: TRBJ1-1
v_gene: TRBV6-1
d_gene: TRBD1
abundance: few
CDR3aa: CASTLTGVNTEAFF
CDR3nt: TGTGCCAGCACCCTGACAGGGGTGAACACTGAAGCTTTCTTT

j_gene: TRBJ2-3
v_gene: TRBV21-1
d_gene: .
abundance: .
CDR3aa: CASSKDRDGDTQYF
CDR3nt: TGTGCCAGCAGCAAAGACCGCGATGGAGATACGCAGTATTTT

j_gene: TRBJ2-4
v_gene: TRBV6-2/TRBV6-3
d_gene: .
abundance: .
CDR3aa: CASRKPSGDIQYF
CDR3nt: TGTGCCAGCAGAAAACCATCAGGGGACATTCAGTACTTC

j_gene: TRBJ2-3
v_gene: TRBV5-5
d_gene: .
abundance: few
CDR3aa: CASSLAFQGRADTQYF
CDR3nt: TGTGCCAGCAGCTTGGCTTTTCAAGGGAGAGCAGATACGCAGTATTTT

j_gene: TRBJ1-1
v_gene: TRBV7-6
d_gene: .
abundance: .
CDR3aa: CASSSGRAREAFF
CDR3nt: TGTGCCAGCAGCTCGGGACGCGCTCGAGAAGCTTTCTTT

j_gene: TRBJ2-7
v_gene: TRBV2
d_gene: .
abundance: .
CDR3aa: CASSARVGYEQYF
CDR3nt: TGTGCCAGCAGCGCCAGGGTGGGCTACGAGCAGTACTTC

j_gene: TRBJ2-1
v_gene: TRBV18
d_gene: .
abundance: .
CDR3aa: CASSPGEYSEQFF
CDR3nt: TGTGCCAGCTCACCCGGGGAGTACAGTGAGCAGTTCTTC

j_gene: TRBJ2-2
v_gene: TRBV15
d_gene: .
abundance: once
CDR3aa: CATTVSGAGERFF
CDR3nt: TGTGCCACCACCGTTTCAGGGGCCGGGGAGCGGTTTTTT

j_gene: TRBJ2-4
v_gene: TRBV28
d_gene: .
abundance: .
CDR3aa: CASSRPGYPKNIQYF
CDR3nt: TGTGCCAGCAGTCGACCGGGGTATCCCAAAAACATTCAGTACTTC

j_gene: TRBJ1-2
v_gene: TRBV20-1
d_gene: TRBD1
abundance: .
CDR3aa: CSAREDRYNGYTF
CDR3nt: TGCAGTGCTAGAGAGGACAGGTACAATGGCTACACCTTC

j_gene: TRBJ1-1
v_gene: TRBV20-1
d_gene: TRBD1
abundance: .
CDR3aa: CSARETGATEAFF
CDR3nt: TGCAGTGCTAGAGAGACAGGGGCGACTGAAGCTTTCTTT

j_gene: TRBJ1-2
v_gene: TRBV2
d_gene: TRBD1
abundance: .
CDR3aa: CASSGTGAWGNYGYTF
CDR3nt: TGTGCCAGCAGTGGTACAGGGGCTTGGGGCAACTATGGCTACACCTTC

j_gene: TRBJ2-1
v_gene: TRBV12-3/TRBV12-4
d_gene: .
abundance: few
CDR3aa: CASSSGLASYNEQFF
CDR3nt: TGTGCCAGCAGTTCTGGACTCGCCTCCTACAATGAGCAGTTCTTC

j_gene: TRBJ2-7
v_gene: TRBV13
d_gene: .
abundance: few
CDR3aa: CASSTAGGSMFDEQYF
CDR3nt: TGTGCCAGCAGCACCGCGGGCGGTTCAATGTTCGACGAGCAGTACTTC

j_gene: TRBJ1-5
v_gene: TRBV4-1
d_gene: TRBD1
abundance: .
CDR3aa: CASSQRQGVYNQPQHF
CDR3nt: TGCGCCAGCAGCCAAAGACAGGGGGTATACAATCAGCCCCAGCATTTT